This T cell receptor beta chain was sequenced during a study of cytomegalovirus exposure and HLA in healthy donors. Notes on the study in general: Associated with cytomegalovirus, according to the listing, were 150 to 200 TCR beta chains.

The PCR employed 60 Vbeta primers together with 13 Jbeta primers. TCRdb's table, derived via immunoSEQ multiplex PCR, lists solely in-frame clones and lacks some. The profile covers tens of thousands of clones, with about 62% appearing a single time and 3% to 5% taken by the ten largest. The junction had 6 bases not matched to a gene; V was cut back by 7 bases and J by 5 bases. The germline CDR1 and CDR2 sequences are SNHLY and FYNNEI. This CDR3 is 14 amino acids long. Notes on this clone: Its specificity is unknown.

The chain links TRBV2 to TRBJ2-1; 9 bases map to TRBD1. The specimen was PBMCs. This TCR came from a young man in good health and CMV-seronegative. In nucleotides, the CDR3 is TGTGCCAGCAAGTGGACAGGGGATAACAATGAGCAGTTCTTC. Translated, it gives CASKWTGDNNEQFF.